This TCR beta chain was obtained from a study of blood T cells in healthy people across ages. Study-level information: Capture via template switching afforded approximately one barcoded beta molecule per two T cells.

The CDR3 is 13 residues long. The V gene lost 6 bases and the J gene lost 3 bases, with 8 bases spanning the gap. Germline CDR1 MDHEN, CDR2 SYDVKM. In this sample, this clonotype turned up many times. Primers used in a second PCR of about 6 to 11 cycles were a sample-barcoded 5' primer and a J-beta primer mix. TCRdb reprocessed the 5' RACE reads via MiXCR and lists one record per CDR3 protein. This sample has 920,000 or so distinct CDR3 sequences, with under 55% found just once. This receptor was identified in a woman in her fifties or sixties in good health. Sequencing used blood. The V and J genes are TRBV28 and TRBJ1-4; D perhaps matches TRBD1 (5 bases). The CDR3 reads CASRGPANEKLFF. CDR3 coding DNA: TGTGCCAGCAGGGGGCCGGCTAATGAAAAACTGTTTTTT.